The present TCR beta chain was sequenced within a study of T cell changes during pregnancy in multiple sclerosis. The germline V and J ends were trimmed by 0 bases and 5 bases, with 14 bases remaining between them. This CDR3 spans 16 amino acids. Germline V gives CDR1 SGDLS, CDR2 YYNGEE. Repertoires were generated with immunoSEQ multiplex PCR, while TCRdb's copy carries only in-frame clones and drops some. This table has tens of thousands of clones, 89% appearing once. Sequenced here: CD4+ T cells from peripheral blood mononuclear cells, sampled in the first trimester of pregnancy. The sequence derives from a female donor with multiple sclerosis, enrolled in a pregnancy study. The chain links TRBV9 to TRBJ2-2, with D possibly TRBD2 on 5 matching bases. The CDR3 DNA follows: TGTGCCAGCAGCGTAGCGGGTAGCGCGAGGACCGGGGAGCTGTTTTTT. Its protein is CASSVAGSARTGELFF.